Here is one T cell receptor (beta chain) with its context. Profiling relied on immunoSEQ multiplex PCR, and the TCRdb table lists in-frame clones only, not all of them. This table has some 350,000 clones, more than 70% appearing once. The data were taken from a study of blood T cell repertoires in COVID-19. Germline-derived CDR1 and CDR2 are SGHVS and FQNEAQ. The germline V and J ends were trimmed by 0 bases and 3 bases, with 12 bases remaining between them. The CDR3 runs 15 residues. Material: peripheral blood. This receptor was taken from a woman in her 30s with COVID-19, enrolled during active disease. This chain connects TRBV7-8 to TRBJ2-7; possible D gene TRBD1, 6 bases. The DNA of the CDR3 is TGTGCCAGCAGCTTAGCCGGACAGACACACTACGAGCAGTACTTC. Translating it yields CASSLAGQTHYEQYF.